This T cell receptor beta chain was recorded in a study of cytomegalovirus exposure and HLA in healthy donors. The V and J ends lost 6 bases and 9 bases respectively, with 22 bases between them. CDR1 and CDR2 from the germline V gene are SGDLS and YYNGEE. This CDR3 region has 15 residues. A remark on this clone: Its target is unknown.

Primers for the PCR totalled 60 Vbeta and 13 Jbeta. Profiling relied on immunoSEQ multiplex PCR, and the TCRdb table lists in-frame clones only, not all of them. The profile shows around 150,000 clones, around three fifths of them singletons. Study-level results: Earlier analysis yielded a pattern in which most TCR beta V segments were productive about 90% or about 30% of the time. Sequencing probably produced one cluster of sequence variants that were highly shared.

The rearrangement joins TRBV9 to TRBJ2-1; perhaps TRBD1 as D (5 bases). The sample consisted of PBMCs. This receptor was taken from a woman aged 40 to 50 in good health and CMV-seronegative. CDR3 nucleotides: TGTGCCAGCACCCCAGGTATGCAGGGCGGCGGTGAGCAGTTCTTC. Amino acid sequence: CASTPGMQGGGEQFF.